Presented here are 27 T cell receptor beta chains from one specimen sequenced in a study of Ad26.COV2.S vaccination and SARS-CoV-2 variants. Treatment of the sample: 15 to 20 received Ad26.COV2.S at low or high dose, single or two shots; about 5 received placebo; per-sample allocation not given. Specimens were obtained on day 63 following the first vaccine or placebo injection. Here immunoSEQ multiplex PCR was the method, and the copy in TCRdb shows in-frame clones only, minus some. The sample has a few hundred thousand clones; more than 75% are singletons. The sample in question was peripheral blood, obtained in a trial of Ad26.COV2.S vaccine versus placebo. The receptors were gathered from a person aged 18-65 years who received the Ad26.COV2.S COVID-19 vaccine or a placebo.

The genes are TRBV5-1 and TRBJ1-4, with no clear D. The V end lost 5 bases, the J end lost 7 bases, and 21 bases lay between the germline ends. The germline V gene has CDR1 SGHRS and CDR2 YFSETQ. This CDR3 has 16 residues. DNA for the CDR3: TGCGCCAGCAGTCCACCACTAGCGGAACGGGGTGAAAAACTGTTTTTT. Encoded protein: CASSPPLAERGEKLFF.

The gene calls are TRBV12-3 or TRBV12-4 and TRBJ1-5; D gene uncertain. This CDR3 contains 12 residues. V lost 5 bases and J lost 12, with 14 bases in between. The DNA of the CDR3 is TGTGCCAGCAGTCCAGGAGCCCTGCTCCAGCATTTT. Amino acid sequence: CASSPGALLQHF.

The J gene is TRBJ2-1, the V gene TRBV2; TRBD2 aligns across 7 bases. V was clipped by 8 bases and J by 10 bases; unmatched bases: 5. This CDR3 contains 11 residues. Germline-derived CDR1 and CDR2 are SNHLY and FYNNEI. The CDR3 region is CASGTGGEQFF. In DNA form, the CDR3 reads TGTGCCAGCGGCACGGGAGGAGAGCAGTTCTTC.

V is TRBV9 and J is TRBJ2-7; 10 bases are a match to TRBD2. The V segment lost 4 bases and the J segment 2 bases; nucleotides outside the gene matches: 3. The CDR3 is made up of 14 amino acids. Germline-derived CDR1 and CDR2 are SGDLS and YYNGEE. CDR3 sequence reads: CASSSSGGAYEQYF. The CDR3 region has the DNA TGTGCCAGCAGCTCAAGCGGGGGGGCCTACGAGCAGTACTTC.

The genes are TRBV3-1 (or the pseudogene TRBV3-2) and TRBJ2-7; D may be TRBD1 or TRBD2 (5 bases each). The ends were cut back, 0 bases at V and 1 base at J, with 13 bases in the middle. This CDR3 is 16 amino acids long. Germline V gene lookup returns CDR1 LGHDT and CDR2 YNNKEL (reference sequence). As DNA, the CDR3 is TGTGCCAGCAGCCAAGACGGGACGGATCCTTCCTACGAGCAGTACTTC. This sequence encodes CASSQDGTDPSYEQYF.

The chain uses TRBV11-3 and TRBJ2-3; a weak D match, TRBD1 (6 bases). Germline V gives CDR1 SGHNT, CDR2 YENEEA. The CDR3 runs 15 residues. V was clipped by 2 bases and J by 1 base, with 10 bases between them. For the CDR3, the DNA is TGTGCCAGCAGCTTACAGTCAGGGGGCACAGATACGCAGTATTTT. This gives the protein CASSLQSGGTDTQYF.

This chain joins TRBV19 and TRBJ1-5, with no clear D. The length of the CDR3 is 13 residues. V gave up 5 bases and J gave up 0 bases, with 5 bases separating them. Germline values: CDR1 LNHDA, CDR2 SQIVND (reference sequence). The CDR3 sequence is CASSQYSNQPQHF. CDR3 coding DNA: TGTGCCAGTAGTCAGTATAGCAATCAGCCCCAGCATTTT.

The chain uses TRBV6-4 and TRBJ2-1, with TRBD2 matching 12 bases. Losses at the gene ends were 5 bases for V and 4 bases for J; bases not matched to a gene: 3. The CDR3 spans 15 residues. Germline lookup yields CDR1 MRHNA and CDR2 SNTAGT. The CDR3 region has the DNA TGTGCCAGCAGTCCGCTAGCGGGGGGGTACAATGAGCAGTTCTTC. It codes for CASSPLAGGYNEQFF.

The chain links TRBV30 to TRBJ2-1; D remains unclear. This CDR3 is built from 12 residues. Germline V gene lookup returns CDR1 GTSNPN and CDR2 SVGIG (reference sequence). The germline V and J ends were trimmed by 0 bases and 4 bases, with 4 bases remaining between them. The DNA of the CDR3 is TGTGCCTGGAGTGTGGAGTACAATGAGCAGTTCTTC. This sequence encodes CAWSVEYNEQFF.

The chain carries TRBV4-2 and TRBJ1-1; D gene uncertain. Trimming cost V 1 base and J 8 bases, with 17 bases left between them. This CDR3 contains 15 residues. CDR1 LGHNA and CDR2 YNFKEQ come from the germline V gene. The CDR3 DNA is TGTGCCAGCAGCCAAGTGTCAGCCCAAGGTGGGGAAGCTTTCTTT. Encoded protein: CASSQVSAQGGEAFF.

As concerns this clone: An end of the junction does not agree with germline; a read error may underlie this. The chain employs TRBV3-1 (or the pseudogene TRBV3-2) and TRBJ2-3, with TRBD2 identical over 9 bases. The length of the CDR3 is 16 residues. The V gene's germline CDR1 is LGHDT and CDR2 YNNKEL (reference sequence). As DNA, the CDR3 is TGTGCCAGCAGCCAAGAGGGCGGGGGGGGCACGGATACGCAGTATTTT. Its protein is CASSQEGGGGTDTQYF.

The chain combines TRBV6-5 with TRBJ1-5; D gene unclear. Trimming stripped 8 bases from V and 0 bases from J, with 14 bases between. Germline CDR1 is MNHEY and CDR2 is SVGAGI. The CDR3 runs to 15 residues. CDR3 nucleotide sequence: TGTGCCAGCGGACCCAGCCGGGGTAGCAATCAGCCCCAGCATTTT. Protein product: CASGPSRGSNQPQHF.

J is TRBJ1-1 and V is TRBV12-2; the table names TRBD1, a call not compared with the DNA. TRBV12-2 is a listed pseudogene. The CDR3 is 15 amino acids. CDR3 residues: CASRLSTGGNTEAFF. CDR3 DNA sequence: TGTGCAAGTCGCTTATCGACAGGGGGGAACACTGAAGCTTTCTTT.

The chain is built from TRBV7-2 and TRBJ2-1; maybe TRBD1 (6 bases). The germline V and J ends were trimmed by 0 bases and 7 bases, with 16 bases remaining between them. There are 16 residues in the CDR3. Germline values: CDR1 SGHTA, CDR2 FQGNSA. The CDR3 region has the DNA TGTGCCAGCAGCTTAGCGTCCCAGGGGTCGTTTAATGAGCAGTTCTTC. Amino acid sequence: CASSLASQGSFNEQFF.

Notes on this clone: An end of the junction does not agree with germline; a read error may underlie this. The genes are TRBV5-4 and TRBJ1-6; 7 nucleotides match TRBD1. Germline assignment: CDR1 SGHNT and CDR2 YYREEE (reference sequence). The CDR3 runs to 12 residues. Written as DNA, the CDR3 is TGTGCCAGCAGCTTGGAAGGGGGCTGGAGGGACTTT. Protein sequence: CASSLEGGWRDF.

CDR3 sequence reads: CASSPGTGRAYGYTF. The CDR3 nucleotides are TGTGCCAGCAGCCCGGGGACAGGGCGGGCCTATGGCTACACCTTC. The chain employs TRBV7-2 and TRBJ1-2; 9 nucleotides agree with TRBD1. From germline, CDR1 is SGHTA and CDR2 FQGNSA. This CDR3 has 15 residues. J gave up 4 bases and V 5 bases, and 8 bases lay outside the gene matches.

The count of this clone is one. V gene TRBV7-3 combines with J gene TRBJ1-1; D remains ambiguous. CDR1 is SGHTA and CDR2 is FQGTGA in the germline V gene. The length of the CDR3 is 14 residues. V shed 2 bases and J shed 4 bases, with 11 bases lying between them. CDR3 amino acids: CASSLEARGTEAFF. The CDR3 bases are TGTGCCAGCAGCTTAGAGGCCCGAGGCACTGAAGCTTTCTTT.

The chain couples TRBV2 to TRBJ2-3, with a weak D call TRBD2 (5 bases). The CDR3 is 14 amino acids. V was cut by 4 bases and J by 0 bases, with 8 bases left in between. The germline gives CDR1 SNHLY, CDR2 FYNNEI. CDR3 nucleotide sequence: TGTGCCAGCAGTGTGCGGGTTAGCACAGATACGCAGTATTTT. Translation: CASSVRVSTDTQYF.

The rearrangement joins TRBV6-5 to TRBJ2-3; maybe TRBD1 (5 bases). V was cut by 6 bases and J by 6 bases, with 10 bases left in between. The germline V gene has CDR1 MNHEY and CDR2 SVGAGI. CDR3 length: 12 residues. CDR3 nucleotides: TGTGCCAGCAGCCGAAAGGGGGATACGCAGTATTTT. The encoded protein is CASSRKGDTQYF.

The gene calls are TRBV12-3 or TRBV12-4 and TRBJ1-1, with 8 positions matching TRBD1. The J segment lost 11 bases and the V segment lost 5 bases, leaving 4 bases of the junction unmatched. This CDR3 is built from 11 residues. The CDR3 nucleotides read TGTGCCAGCAGTACCAGGGGGCGGGCTTTCTTT. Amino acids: CASSTRGRAFF.

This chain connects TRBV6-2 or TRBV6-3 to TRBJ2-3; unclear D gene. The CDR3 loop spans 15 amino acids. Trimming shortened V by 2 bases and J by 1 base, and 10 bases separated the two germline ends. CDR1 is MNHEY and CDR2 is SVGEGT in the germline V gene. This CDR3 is CASSYGLEGTDTQYF. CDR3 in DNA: TGTGCCAGCAGTTACGGTCTAGAGGGCACAGATACGCAGTATTTT.

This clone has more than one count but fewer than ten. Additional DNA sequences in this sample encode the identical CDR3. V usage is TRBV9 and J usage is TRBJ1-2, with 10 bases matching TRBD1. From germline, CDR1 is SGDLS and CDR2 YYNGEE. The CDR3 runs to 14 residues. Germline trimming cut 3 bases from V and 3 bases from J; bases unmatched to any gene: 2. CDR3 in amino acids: CASSAGQGDYGYTF. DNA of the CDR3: TGTGCCAGCAGCGCCGGACAGGGGGACTATGGCTACACCTTC.

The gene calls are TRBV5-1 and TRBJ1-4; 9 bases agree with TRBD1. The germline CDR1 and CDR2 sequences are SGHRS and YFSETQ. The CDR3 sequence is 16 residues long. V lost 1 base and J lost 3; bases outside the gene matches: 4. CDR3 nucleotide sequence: TGCGCCAGCAGCTTGCCACAGGGGGCTGCTAATGAAAAACTGTTTTTT. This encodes CASSLPQGAANEKLFF.

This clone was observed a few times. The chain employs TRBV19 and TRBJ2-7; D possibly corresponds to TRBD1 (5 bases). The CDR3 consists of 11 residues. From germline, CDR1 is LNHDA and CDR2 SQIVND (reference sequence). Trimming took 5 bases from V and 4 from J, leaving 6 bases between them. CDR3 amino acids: CASSPGYEQYF. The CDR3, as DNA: TGTGCCAGTAGTCCAGGGTACGAGCAGTACTTC.

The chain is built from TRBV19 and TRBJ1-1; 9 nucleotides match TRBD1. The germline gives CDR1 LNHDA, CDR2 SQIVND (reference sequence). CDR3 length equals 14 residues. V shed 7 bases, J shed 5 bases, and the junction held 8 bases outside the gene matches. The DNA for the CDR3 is TGTGCCAGTAACCCACAGGGGGCTGGAACTGAAGCTTTCTTT. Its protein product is CASNPQGAGTEAFF.

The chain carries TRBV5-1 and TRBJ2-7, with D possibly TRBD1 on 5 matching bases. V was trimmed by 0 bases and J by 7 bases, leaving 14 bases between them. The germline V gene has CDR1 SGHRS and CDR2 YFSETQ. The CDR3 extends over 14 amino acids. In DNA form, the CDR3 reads TGCGCCAGCAGCTTGGGACAGCCTCGTCGGGAGCAGTACTTC. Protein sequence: CASSLGQPRREQYF.

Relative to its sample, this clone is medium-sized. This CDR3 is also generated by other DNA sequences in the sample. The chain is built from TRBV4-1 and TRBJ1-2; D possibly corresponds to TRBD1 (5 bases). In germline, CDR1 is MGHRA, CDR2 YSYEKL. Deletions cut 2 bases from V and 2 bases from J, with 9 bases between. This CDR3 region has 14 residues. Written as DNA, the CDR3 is TGCGCCAGCAGCCAACCCACAGGAAACTATGGCTACACCTTC. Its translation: CASSQPTGNYGYTF.